This T cell receptor (beta chain) was obtained from a study of blood T cell repertoires in COVID-19. Overall study context: Samples of COVID-19 (acute and convalescent) were obtained from the United States, Italy and Spain. PBMCs, B-cell-depleted T cells, or T cells were the source of the cDNA or gDNA that made up the material.

Seattle patient enrollment occurred during active infection, with longitudinal follow-up thereafter. As processed by the authors: The authors estimated nucleated cell counts from reference gene primer amplification. The repertoire was sequenced with immunoSEQ multiplex PCR; TCRdb's copy has only in-frame clones and lacks some. V and J calls and clone size are those listed in that table; D and trimming were worked out from the DNA. The data show fewer than 350,000 clones, about 93% seen once. Germline V gene sequence: CDR1 MNHNS, CDR2 SASEGT. This CDR3 region has 14 residues. Trimming took 5 bases from V and 5 from J; bases not matched to a gene: 7.

The chain links TRBV6-1 to TRBJ2-7, with 9 bases fitting TRBD1. The source of this sequence is a woman younger than 45 with COVID-19, enrolled during active disease. Sequencing was carried out using peripheral blood. For the CDR3, the DNA is TGTGCCAGCAGTCATCCGGGACAGGGCCACGAGCAGTACTTC. It codes for CASSHPGQGHEQYF.